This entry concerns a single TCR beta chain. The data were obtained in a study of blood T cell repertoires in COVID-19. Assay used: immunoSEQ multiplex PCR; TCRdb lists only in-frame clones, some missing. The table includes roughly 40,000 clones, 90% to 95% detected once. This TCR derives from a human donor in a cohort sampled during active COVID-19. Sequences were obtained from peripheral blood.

CDR3: CASSLYSGGSNEKLFF. CDR3 DNA sequence: TGTGCCAGCAGCTTATACTCAGGGGGCTCTAATGAAAAACTGTTTTTT. This chain links TRBV5-6 with TRBJ1-4; 8 bases align to TRBD1. The CDR3 has 16 residues. Germline CDR1 reads SGHDT; CDR2 reads YYEEEE. J was trimmed by 3 bases and V by 2 bases; bases with no gene match: 6. Variable domain in full (rest from reference TRBV5-6 and TRBJ1-4): DAGVTQSPTHLIKTRGQQVTLRCSPKSGHDTVSWYQQALGQGPQFIFQYYEEEERQRGNFPDRFSGHQFPNYSSELNVNALLLGDSALYLCASSLYSGGSNEKLFFGSGTQLSVL.